This is a list of T cell receptor beta chains from one sample in a study of shared T cell receptors in the human thymus. Clones were sequenced by immunoSEQ multiplex PCR, and TCRdb holds only the in-frame ones, with some missing. This sample has roughly 560,000 clones; roughly 74% occur once, and the top ten carry more than 0.01%. This sample also belongs to another study, concerning human thymus T cells.

Sequencing was carried out using thymocytes. Receptors originate from a boy under two years old with a congenital heart defect. Both conserved end residues are part of each CDR3. A D gene is named only where the DNA matches it firmly. Clone size is stated in some rows and not others, as once, few, many or a class when expanded.

d_gene	abundance	v_gene	j_gene	CDR3nt	CDR3aa
TRBD1	-	TRBV5-1	TRBJ2-7	TGCGCCAGCAGCTTTCCGGGACAGCCCTCCTACGAGCAGTACTTC	CASSFPGQPSYEQYF
TRBD2	-	TRBV14	TRBJ2-3	TGTGCCAGCAGCCAAGTCTCGGGCGGGAGGCCCACATCCGGAGATACGCAGTATTTT	CASSQVSGGRPTSGDTQYF
-	-	TRBV4-3	TRBJ1-4	TGCGCCAGCAGCCAAGGGGGGGGAGAAGACAATGAAAAACTGTTTTTT	CASSQGGGEDNEKLFF
-	-	TRBV27	TRBJ1-5	TGTGCCAGCAGTTTAGTGGGTACAGGGCCGAGCAATCAGCCCCAGCATTTT	CASSLVGTGPSNQPQHF
TRBD2	-	TRBV28	TRBJ2-1	TGTGCCAGCAGTTTATGGCTCCTAGCGGGAGCGGGGGGGAGAGGGGGTGAGCAGTTCTTC	CASSLWLLAGAGGRGGEQFF
-	-	TRBV29-1	TRBJ2-3	TGCAGCGTTGGAACTTCCCTCGATACGCAGTATTTT	CSVGTSLDTQYF
TRBD1	-	TRBV19	TRBJ2-1	TGTGCCAGTAGTCGGACAGGGAAGTTGCCGTTCTTC	CASSRTGKLPFF
TRBD1	-	TRBV7-9	TRBJ1-2	TGTGCCAGCAGCCGACAGGGTTCGGCAGGGAGCTATGGCTACACCTTC	CASSRQGSAGSYGYTF
TRBD1	-	TRBV30	TRBJ1-5	TGTGCCTGGAAAGACAGGGGAATCAATAGCAATCAGCCCCAGCATTTT	CAWKDRGINSNQPQHF
-	-	TRBV10-2	TRBJ2-1	TGCGCCAGCAGTACCAGCCGGAGCTCCTACAATGAGCAGTTCTTC	CASSTSRSSYNEQFF
TRBD1	-	TRBV6-1	TRBJ2-7	TGTGCCAGCAGTGAAGTCCGGACAGGATCTCCCGAGCAGTACTTC	CASSEVRTGSPEQYF
-	once	TRBV12-5	TRBJ1-3	TGTGCTAGTGGTTTGCAGGTCCTCGACTCTGGAAACACCATATATTTT	CASGLQVLDSGNTIYF
-	-	TRBV27	TRBJ2-7	TGTGCCACCCATGGGGGAGGGGGGTCGACCTACGAGCAGTACTTC	CATHGGGGSTYEQYF
-	-	TRBV4-1	TRBJ2-1	TGCGCCAGCAGCCTCCCCCGGGTGGCTAACCTAAACAATGAGCAGTTCTTC	CASSLPRVANLNNEQFF
-	-	TRBV7-2	TRBJ2-7	TGTGCCAGCAGCCCCCCGGGAGCTTACGAGCAGTACTTC	CASSPPGAYEQYF
-	-	TRBV2	TRBJ2-5	TGTGCCAGCAGTGAAGCACGGGACACCTTGAACCAAGAGACCCAGTACTTC	CASSEARDTLNQETQYF